This T cell receptor beta chain comes out of a study of regulatory T cells in long-lasting Graves disease. Findings and caveats of the study: Persistent disease showed a preference for TRBV28, TRBJ1-2 and TRBJ2-5.

A few counts support this clonotype. Its antigen is as yet unknown. This may stem from a read error, because a much larger clone lies one nucleotide away. Regarding time point: persistent/refractory GD, antithyroid drugs over 5 years with positive TRAb. Following extraction of RNA from PBMCs, that RNA was used to make the TCR library. The patients were enrolled through endocrinology in Xi'an, China. The V end was cut by 4 bases, the J end by 2 bases, with 14 bases between. Germline V gives CDR1 MNHEY, CDR2 SVGAGI. The CDR3 is made up of 15 amino acids. Arm-PCR of CDR3 regions and iRepertoire HTBI primers were used to build TCR beta libraries. MiXCR, applied by TCRdb to the multiplex PCR reads, yields one record per CDR3 protein. The profile covers about 430,000 distinct CDR3 sequences, with 21% appearing a single time and roughly an eighth taken by the ten largest.

The chain has TRBV6-5 and TRBJ2-5, with D hard to call. Material: peripheral blood mononuclear cells (PBMCs), obtained when the disease was refractory, from a patient treated with antithyroid drugs. This receptor was obtained from a female donor with Graves disease. The DNA for the CDR3 is TGTGCCAGCAGTTCAGGAACAGAAGTACAAGAGACCCAGTACTTC. It codes for CASSSGTEVQETQYF.